These 28 T cell receptor beta chains came from one sample sequenced in a study of blood T cell repertoires in COVID-19. Assay: immunoSEQ multiplex PCR; the TCRdb copy retains only in-frame clones and omits some. The sample yields approximately 150,000 clones, about 74% seen once. Sequenced: peripheral blood. These receptors all come from a man between 45 and 60 years old with acute or convalescent COVID-19.

To note about this clone: A read error may produce the germline difference seen at one junction end. The chain joins TRBV5-1 to TRBJ2-2; 8 bases agree with TRBD1. Germline V CDR1 and CDR2: SGHRS, YFSETQ. This CDR3 spans 12 amino acids. The CDR3 sequence: CASSLEQGVLFF. The CDR3 DNA sequence: TGCGCCAGCAGCTTGGAACAGGGGGTGCTGTTTTTT.

The rearrangement joins TRBV11-2 to TRBJ2-1; 7 bases are shared with TRBD2. This CDR3 is built from 15 residues. Losses at the gene ends were 1 base for V and 1 base for J; bases not matched to a gene: 1. Germline values: CDR1 SGHAT, CDR2 FQNNGV. CDR3 protein: CASSLVGGSYNEQFF. The CDR3 DNA reads as TGTGCCAGCAGCTTAGTGGGGGGGTCCTACAATGAGCAGTTCTTC.

This clone has only a few counts. The V gene is TRBV29-1, the J gene TRBJ1-2, with unresolved D. The CDR3 covers 13 residues. Trimming stripped 0 bases from V and 6 bases from J, with 11 bases between. CDR1 and CDR2 (germline): SQVTM, ANQGSEA. The CDR3 DNA follows: TGCAGCGTTGAAGAGGAGGGAAGAGATGGCTACACCTTC. It specifies CSVEEEGRDGYTF.

The chain links TRBV21-1 to TRBJ2-5; TRBD1, as called in the table, went unchecked against the DNA. TRBV21-1 represents a pseudogene. The CDR3 runs to 13 residues. CDR3 sequence (DNA): TGTGCCAGCAGCAAAGAATACAGGGAGACCCAGTACTTC. Translated, it gives CASSKEYRETQYF.

The chain uses TRBV18 and TRBJ1-4; D may be TRBD1 (5 bases). Trimming stripped 2 bases from V and 4 bases from J, with 8 bases between. This CDR3 is built from 14 residues. In germline, CDR1 is KGHSH, CDR2 LQKENI. In DNA form, the CDR3 reads TGTGCCAGCTCACCAACGGGGGTTAATGAAAAACTGTTTTTT. It encodes CASSPTGVNEKLFF.

The rearrangement links TRBV5-6 to TRBJ1-2; no clear D. Per the germline V gene, CDR1 is SGHDT and CDR2 is YYEEEE. This CDR3 has 14 amino acids. Deletions cut 0 bases from V and 8 bases from J, with 14 bases between. CDR3 nucleotides: TGTGCCAGCAGCTTGGCGGCTATTGGGAGGGGCTACACCTTC. This encodes CASSLAAIGRGYTF.

The chain links TRBV3-1 (or the pseudogene TRBV3-2) to TRBJ2-3; 7 bases line up with TRBD1. The V and J ends lost 0 bases and 0 bases, in that order; junction bases with no gene match: 12. Germline V gene data show CDR1 as LGHDT and CDR2 as YNNKEL (reference sequence). The CDR3 has 19 residues. This CDR3 is CASSQDRGQIYPSTDTQYF. The CDR3 coding sequence is TGTGCCAGCAGCCAAGATCGGGGACAGATATACCCTAGCACAGATACGCAGTATTTT.

The chain has TRBV9 and TRBJ2-1; D remains unclear. The germline V gene has CDR1 SGDLS and CDR2 YYNGEE. The ends were cut back, 3 bases at V and 8 bases at J, with 9 bases in the middle. The CDR3 runs 12 residues. This CDR3 is CASSDLFHEQFF. The CDR3 bases are TGTGCCAGCAGCGATTTATTCCATGAGCAGTTCTTC.

V usage is TRBV20-1 and J usage is TRBJ1-5, with 7 bases fitting TRBD1. Germline loops: CDR1 DFQATT, CDR2 SNEGSKA (reference sequence). This CDR3 has 16 residues. V was clipped by 3 bases and J by 0 bases; unmatched bases: 8. The CDR3 protein is CSASPDGQVSNQPQHF. For the CDR3, the DNA is TGCAGTGCTAGTCCCGACGGACAGGTTAGCAATCAGCCCCAGCATTTT.

This clone was seen just once. The chain uses TRBV24-1 and TRBJ1-4, with 7 bases lining up with TRBD1. Looked up from germline, CDR1 is KGHDR and CDR2 is SFDVKD. V shed 5 bases and J 8 bases; nucleotides not matched to a gene: 10. The CDR3 contains 15 residues. The CDR3 is CATSGGGSGYEKLFF. The CDR3 nucleotides are TGTGCCACCAGTGGAGGGGGCTCTGGCTACGAAAAACTGTTTTTT.

The chain couples TRBV28 to TRBJ1-3; D is unresolved. This CDR3 contains 11 residues. The germline gives CDR1 MDHEN, CDR2 SYDVKM. The ends were cut back, 5 bases at V and 6 bases at J, with 5 bases in the middle. The CDR3 loop reads CASSTENTIYF. The CDR3 bases are TGTGCCAGCAGTACTGAAAACACCATATATTTT.

Written as DNA, the CDR3 is TGTGCCAGCACCCCCCCCTTAGGGAGGCGCAACACCGGGGAGCTGTTTTTT. Amino acid sequence: CASTPPLGRRNTGELFF. The genes are TRBV11-3 and TRBJ2-2, with a possible D match to TRBD2 (6 bases). The CDR3 has 17 amino acids. Germline CDR1 is SGHNT and CDR2 is YENEEA. V lost 7 bases, J lost 2 bases, and 20 bases lay in between.

This clone is labeled as medium-sized. The chain links TRBV9 to TRBJ1-3; 7 nucleotides match TRBD1. CDR3 length equals 15 residues. Trimming took 4 bases from V and 1 from J; bases not matched to a gene: 5. CDR1 SGDLS and CDR2 YYNGEE come from the germline V gene. CDR3 in DNA: TGTGCCAGCAGCTCAGGGACAGTGTCTGGAAACACCATATATTTT. Its translation: CASSSGTVSGNTIYF.

V usage is TRBV6-6 and J usage is TRBJ1-1; weak D call: TRBD1 (6 bases). CDR3 size: 15 residues. Trimming removed 6 bases from V and 0 bases from J, with 14 bases in between. The germline V gene encodes CDR1 MNHNY and CDR2 SVGAGI (reference sequence). CDR3 sequence: CASSQQGPMNTEAFF. The CDR3 coding sequence is TGTGCCAGCAGCCAACAGGGACCTATGAACACTGAAGCTTTCTTT.

The CDR3 spells CAISESFLLSVQGENQPQHF. CDR3 in DNA: TGTGCCATCAGTGAGTCGTTTCTTCTGAGCGTGCAGGGCGAAAATCAGCCCCAGCATTTT. This rearrangement joins TRBV10-3 to TRBJ1-5, with D possibly being TRBD1 (5 bases). CDR1 and CDR2 (germline): ENHRY, SYGVKD. This CDR3 is built from 20 residues. The V end lost 0 bases, the J end lost 4 bases, and 25 bases lay between the germline ends.

The J gene is TRBJ2-4, the V gene TRBV7-6, with 10 bases aligning to TRBD1. The CDR3 spans 16 residues. With V trimmed by 2 bases and J by 5 bases, 6 bases remained unmatched. Per germline, CDR1 SGHVS and CDR2 FNYEAQ. CDR3 DNA sequence: TGTGCCAGCAGCTTATATGGACAGGGGGGTCAAAACATTCAGTACTTC. This gives the protein CASSLYGQGGQNIQYF.

The rearrangement links TRBV5-1 to TRBJ2-1, with 9 nucleotides matching TRBD2. This CDR3 contains 16 residues. The J segment lost 7 bases and the V segment lost 0 bases, leaving 8 bases of the junction unmatched. Germline loops: CDR1 SGHRS, CDR2 YFSETQ. The chain's CDR3 is CASSLGAGGYGNEQFF. The CDR3, as DNA: TGCGCCAGCAGCTTGGGCGCGGGGGGGTATGGAAATGAGCAGTTCTTC.

This clone occurred once. The rearrangement joins TRBV6-5 to TRBJ1-1; D unresolved. Germline loops: CDR1 MNHEY, CDR2 SVGAGI. The CDR3 totals 14 residues. Trimming removed 2 bases from V and 2 bases from J, with 9 bases in between. Here the CDR3 DNA reads TGTGCCAGCAGTTACAGCGGACTAAACACTGAAGCTTTCTTT. It is translated as CASSYSGLNTEAFF.

The rearrangement uses TRBV4-1 and TRBJ2-3; D possibly corresponds to TRBD2 (5 bases). Trimming removed 1 base at V and 3 bases at J, with 11 bases between. This CDR3 has 15 residues. Germline CDR1 reads MGHRA; CDR2 reads YSYEKL. CDR3 region: CASSQGASPTDTQYF. DNA of the CDR3: TGCGCCAGCAGCCAAGGGGCTAGCCCGACAGATACGCAGTATTTT.

This clone was counted once. The chain has TRBV3-1 (or the pseudogene TRBV3-2) and TRBJ1-2; D possibly corresponds to TRBD1 (6 bases). V lost 4 bases and J 8 bases, leaving 14 bases between the germline ends. The CDR3 has 13 amino acids. Germline values: CDR1 LGHDT, CDR2 YNNKEL (reference sequence). For the CDR3, the DNA is TGTGCCAGCAGCCTCCAACAGGGTGGAGGCTACACCTTC. It encodes CASSLQQGGGYTF.

The rearrangement uses TRBV7-9 and TRBJ2-5; TRBD1 is a possible D gene (6 bases). The V and J ends lost 7 bases and 1 base respectively, with 10 bases between them. The germline V gene encodes CDR1 SEHNR and CDR2 FQNEAQ (reference sequence). The CDR3 has 13 residues. CDR3 amino acids: CASILDSQETQYF. CDR3 coding DNA: TGTGCCAGCATCCTGGACAGCCAAGAGACCCAGTACTTC. The variable domain in full, completed from reference TRBV7-9 and TRBJ2-5, reads DTGVSQNPRHKITKRGQNVTFRCDPISEHNRLYWYRQTLGQGPEFLTYFQNEAQLEKSRLLSDRFSAERPKGSFSTLEIQRTEQGDSAMYLCASILDSQETQYFGPGTRLLVL.

The V and J genes are TRBV7-9 and TRBJ2-3; the match to TRBD2 covers 7 bases. From germline, CDR1 is SEHNR and CDR2 FQNEAQ (reference sequence). CDR3 length: 14 residues. J lost 0 bases, V lost 4 bases, and 1 base had no gene match. The CDR3 DNA is TGTGCCAGCAGCTGGGGGGGAAGCACAGATACGCAGTATTTT. Translating it yields CASSWGGSTDTQYF. Complete variable domain (other parts from reference TRBV7-9 and TRBJ2-3): DTGVSQNPRHKITKRGQNVTFRCDPISEHNRLYWYRQTLGQGPEFLTYFQNEAQLEKSRLLSDRFSAERPKGSFSTLEIQRTEQGDSAMYLCASSWGGSTDTQYFGPGTRLTVL.

V and J are TRBV2 and TRBJ1-2, with 8 bases matching TRBD1. CDR1 and CDR2 from the germline V gene are SNHLY and FYNNEI. CDR3 size: 13 residues. With V trimmed by 4 bases and J by 3 bases, 1 base remained unmatched. CDR3 sequence reads: CASSAGGDYGYTF. CDR3 nucleotide sequence: TGTGCCAGCAGTGCAGGGGGCGACTATGGCTACACCTTC.

The rearrangement joins TRBV7-8 to TRBJ2-3; 8 bases match TRBD2. V lost 1 base and J lost 5; bases outside the gene matches: 5. The CDR3 runs to 15 residues. Germline-derived CDR1 and CDR2 are SGHVS and FQNEAQ. The CDR3 protein is CASSLGAGVRDTQYF. DNA of the CDR3: TGTGCCAGCAGCTTAGGAGCGGGGGTCCGAGATACGCAGTATTTT.

V gene TRBV19 combines with J gene TRBJ1-2; maybe TRBD1 (5 bases). Germline V lookup: CDR1 LNHDA, CDR2 SQIVND (reference sequence). CDR3 length: 13 amino acids. V dropped 4 bases and J dropped 7 bases, with 13 bases sitting between them. CDR3 sequence: CASSTPGRGGYTF. In nucleotides, the CDR3 is TGTGCCAGTAGTACCCCAGGGAGGGGTGGCTACACCTTC.

In its sample, this clone was seen once. The V and J genes are TRBV7-9 and TRBJ1-3, with 9 bases matching TRBD1. The CDR3 is 14 amino acids. Germline values: CDR1 SEHNR, CDR2 FQNEAQ (reference sequence). The trim removed 1 base at V and 8 bases at J, leaving 3 bases unmatched. For the CDR3, the DNA is TGTGCCAGCAGCTTAGGGACAGGGGAACACACCATATATTTT. It is translated as CASSLGTGEHTIYF.

The rearrangement joins TRBV11-3 to TRBJ2-2; D perhaps matches TRBD1 (6 bases). The CDR3 has 16 amino acids. Trimming removed 2 bases from V and 0 bases from J, with 10 bases in between. Germline V gene lookup returns CDR1 SGHNT and CDR2 YENEEA. This CDR3 is CASSLFGGSNTGELFF. Here the CDR3 DNA reads TGTGCCAGCAGCTTATTTGGGGGCTCGAACACCGGGGAGCTGTTTTTT.

The chain links TRBV9 to TRBJ2-5; 7 bases are shared with TRBD2. This CDR3 contains 15 residues. After removal of 3 bases from V and 2 bases from J, the junction contained 7 bases not matched to a gene. Germline CDR1 SGDLS, CDR2 YYNGEE. The CDR3 is CASSATGTTQETQYF. Written as DNA, the CDR3 is TGTGCCAGCAGCGCCACCGGGACTACACAAGAGACCCAGTACTTC.